This record covers a single TCR beta chain. These data originate in a study of glioma-infiltrating T cells after dendritic cell vaccination. Sequenced by immunoSEQ multiplex PCR; TCRdb stores in-frame clones only, minus some. There are over 80,000 clones in the sample; around 90% occur only once, and 3.2% lies in the top ten. The CDR3 length is 14 residues. Germline V gene lookup returns CDR1 MNHNS and CDR2 SASEGT. Trimming removed 6 bases from V and 0 bases from J; junction bases left unmatched: 4. This receptor was identified in a human donor with glioblastoma. The chain combines TRBV6-1 with TRBJ1-2; TRBD1 matches at 7 bases. Material: blood, obtained before dendritic cell vaccination. CDR3 DNA: TGTGCCAGCAGACAGGGGCTTGCTAACTATGGCTACACCTTC. Translation gives CASRQGLANYGYTF.